The clone carrying this T cell receptor beta chain was picked up one time. Its antigen is unidentified. The record originates from a study of T cells in localized non-small cell lung cancer. Broader study findings: Sequencing involved a lone tumor region, leaving heterogeneity possible. Appearing in adjacent lung were a median roughly 59 of the top 100 tumor clones.

TCRdb's copy holds only in-frame clones and misses some; the assay was immunoSEQ multiplex PCR. In the table there are tens of thousands of clones, 92% of which are singletons. V lost 2 bases and J lost 5, with 15 bases in between. The CDR3 length is 14 residues. The germline V gene has CDR1 GTSNPN and CDR2 SVGIG (reference sequence). This material consisted of peripheral blood, taken before any cancer treatment. This clonotype was obtained from a female donor of 60 years or more with stage I lung adenocarcinoma. The chain has TRBV30 and TRBJ2-5; D unresolved. The CDR3 DNA sequence: TGTGCCTGGAGTACGACTTTATGGCGGGAGACCCAGTACTTC. Translating gives CAWSTTLWRETQYF.